This TCR beta chain was sequenced during a study of graft-versus-host responses after intestinal transplantation. Background on the study: Anti-thymocyte globulin was used for induction in all recipients, who then took tacrolimus and steroids for approximately 3 years.

CDR1 is MDHEN, CDR2 SYDVKM, per germline. CDR3 length: 18 amino acids. V shed 7 bases, J shed 2 bases, and the junction held 17 bases outside the gene matches. General study points: Elevated graft-versus-host to host-versus-graft clonal ratios in allografts were recorded for patients with graft-donor T cell macrochimerism. Researchers found GvH clones in recipient marrow, and some showed up first in ileum or blood.

In regard to this clone: What it recognizes is unknown.

Libraries were prepared by immunoSEQ multiplex PCR; TCRdb keeps only in-frame clonotypes and omits some of them. Altogether approximately 71,000 clones are present, 89% being singletons, with the ten largest covering 2.5%. The TCR comes from a human donor who received an intestinal transplant. This chain uses TRBV28 with TRBJ2-3; 8 nucleotides align to TRBD2. The sequencing here drew on unstimulated CD8+ T cells sorted from spleen or lymph node cells, taken before intestinal transplant. CDR3 sequence: CASNRLTTGTRVTDTQYF. The CDR3 DNA reads TGTGCCAGCAATAGACTCACAACCGGGACTAGGGTCACAGATACGCAGTATTTT.